This entry lists 20 T cell receptor beta chains sequenced from one sample in a study of T cell clonotyping in hematopoietic cell transplantation. Produced via immunoSEQ multiplex PCR; TCRdb's table is partial and in-frame only. The top ten hold about 0.79% of the sample, which has approximately 10,000 clones, approximately 90% seen once. The sample consisted of peripheral blood mononuclear cells. The receptors derive from a woman in her forties or fifties in good health. Some clones in this sample may be carry-over from other donors' samples.

The chain employs TRBV10-3 and TRBJ1-4; D gene unclear. Trimming pared 10 bases from V and 4 bases from J, leaving 13 bases between. Germline CDR1 ENHRY, CDR2 SYGVKD. The CDR3 is 13 amino acids. Here the CDR3 DNA reads TGTGCCACAGCCCTGGCCAGTAATGAAAAACTGTTTTTT. Residues: CATALASNEKLFF.

V usage is TRBV7-8 and J usage is TRBJ1-2, with 12 bases fitting TRBD1. Trimming at V came to 5 bases and at J to 4 bases, leaving 5 bases not matched to a gene. Germline loops: CDR1 SGHVS, CDR2 FQNEAQ. The CDR3 runs 15 residues. Here the CDR3 reads CASSLGTGGFYGYTF. As DNA, the CDR3 is TGTGCCAGCAGCCTAGGGACAGGGGGCTTCTATGGCTACACCTTC.

The rearrangement joins TRBV11-1 to TRBJ2-1, with TRBD2 matching over 9 bases. The CDR3 is 16 residues long. With V trimmed by 3 bases and J by 2 bases, 5 bases remained unmatched. Germline V gives CDR1 SGHAT, CDR2 FQDESV (reference sequence). As DNA, the CDR3 is TGTGCCAGCAGCTTGAAAGCGGGGGGAACCTACAATGAGCAGTTCTTC. Amino acids: CASSLKAGGTYNEQFF.

The chain couples TRBV20-1 to TRBJ2-7, with TRBD1 as a possible D gene (6 bases). From germline, CDR1 is DFQATT and CDR2 SNEGSKA (reference sequence). V gave up 7 bases and J gave up 3 bases, with 10 bases separating them. The CDR3 totals 11 residues. The CDR3 loop reads CSVLTGYEQYF. DNA for the CDR3: TGCAGTGTTCTGACAGGCTACGAGCAGTACTTC.

J is TRBJ1-2 and V is TRBV7-6; D ambiguous. V dropped 0 bases and J dropped 8 bases, with 25 bases sitting between them. CDR1 and CDR2 from the germline V gene are SGHVS and FNYEAQ. The CDR3 loop spans 18 amino acids. The CDR3: CASSLAGGFSPGSGGYTF. Here the CDR3 DNA reads TGTGCCAGCAGCTTAGCAGGCGGGTTTAGTCCGGGGTCGGGCGGCTACACCTTC.

The chain recombines TRBV30 with TRBJ1-6; D gene unclear. The germline CDR1 and CDR2 sequences are GTSNPN and SVGIG (reference sequence). There are 15 residues in the CDR3. V was clipped by 7 bases and J by 1 base, with 14 bases between them. The CDR3 DNA sequence: TGTGCCTTCCCGCGGGGAGCTTCCTATAATTCACCCCTCCACTTT. It specifies CAFPRGASYNSPLHF.

This chain uses TRBV13 with TRBJ2-1, with D possibly TRBD1 on 6 matching bases. Germline CDR1 and CDR2: PRHDT and FYEKMQ (reference sequence). This CDR3 spans 17 amino acids. V gave up 4 bases and J gave up 5 bases, with 21 bases separating them. The CDR3 reads CASSYYLQGGSNNEQFF. The CDR3 nucleotides are TGTGCCAGCAGCTATTACCTACAGGGCGGTTCTAACAATGAGCAGTTCTTC.

The chain is built from TRBV7-2 and TRBJ1-2; D remains unclear. CDR1 is SGHTA and CDR2 is FQGNSA in the germline V gene. There are 14 residues in the CDR3. V shed 5 bases and J shed 5 bases, with 15 bases lying between them. The CDR3 DNA reads as TGTGCCAGCAGCCCCCAGGAATCTCATTATGGCTACACCTTC. This codes for CASSPQESHYGYTF.

This chain joins TRBV11-2 and TRBJ1-3; D is unresolved. V was shortened by 0 bases and J by 3 bases, with 6 bases between the two germline ends. The CDR3 sequence is 14 residues long. Germline V gene sequence: CDR1 SGHAT, CDR2 FQNNGV. DNA for the CDR3: TGTGCCAGCAGCTTAGAACCAGATGGAAACACCATATATTTT. It is translated as CASSLEPDGNTIYF. The full variable domain, completed using reference TRBV11-2 and TRBJ1-3, is EAGVAQSPRYKIIEKRQSVAFWCNPISGHATLYWYQQILGQGPKLLIQFQNNGVVDDSQLPKDRFSAERLKGVDSTLKIQPAKLEDSAVYLCASSLEPDGNTIYFGEGSWLTVV.

This clone was detected once. The V call is TRBV6-6, the J call TRBJ1-5; D gene uncertain. The CDR3 has 13 amino acids. Trimming cost V 8 bases and J 0 bases, with 8 bases left between them. Per the germline V gene, CDR1 is MNHNY and CDR2 is SVGAGI (reference sequence). The CDR3 spells CASLWNSNQPQHF. The CDR3 DNA follows: TGTGCCAGCCTGTGGAATAGCAATCAGCCCCAGCATTTT.

With regard to this clone: The sample carries other DNA sequences with the same CDR3. Here the CDR3 DNA reads TGCGCCAGCAGCTTACAGGGGGGCAACACTGAAGCTTTCTTT. Translated: CASSLQGGNTEAFF. The chain joins TRBV5-1 to TRBJ1-1; the match to TRBD1 covers 8 bases. The junction had 2 bases not matched to a gene; V was cut back by 2 bases and J by 2 bases. In germline, CDR1 is SGHRS, CDR2 YFSETQ. The CDR3 is 14 amino acids.

V gene TRBV6-5 combines with J gene TRBJ1-1; weak D call: TRBD1 (6 bases). The germline CDR1 and CDR2 sequences are MNHEY and SVGAGI. The V gene lost 6 bases and the J gene lost 3 bases, with 11 bases spanning the gap. CDR3 length equals 13 residues. The CDR3 sequence is CASRRQDYTEAFF. The CDR3 DNA reads TGTGCCAGCAGGAGACAGGATTACACTGAAGCTTTCTTT.

The V call is TRBV28, the J call TRBJ2-7, with TRBD2 as a possible D gene (6 bases). Germline V gives CDR1 MDHEN, CDR2 SYDVKM. Trimming shortened V by 5 bases and J by 0 bases, and 14 bases separated the two germline ends. There are 15 residues in the CDR3. The DNA for the CDR3 is TGTGCCAGCAGTCTGGGACTGACGAGCTCCTACGAGCAGTACTTC. Translated, it gives CASSLGLTSSYEQYF.

The rearrangement uses TRBV29-1 and TRBJ2-1; 9 positions agree with TRBD1. In germline, CDR1 is SQVTM, CDR2 ANQGSEA. J lost 4 bases, V lost 6 bases, and 13 bases had no gene match. CDR3 length: 16 amino acids. DNA of the CDR3: TGCAGCGTCCTAGGTTCCGGGACAGGGAGATACAATGAGCAGTTCTTC. Translation: CSVLGSGTGRYNEQFF.

The chain recombines TRBV9 with TRBJ2-3; D remains ambiguous. V lost 0 bases and J lost 6, with 8 bases in between. The germline gives CDR1 SGDLS, CDR2 YYNGEE. CDR3 length: 13 amino acids. As DNA, the CDR3 is TGTGCCAGCAGCGTAGCTAATGCGGATACGCAGTATTTT. As protein: CASSVANADTQYF.

The genes are TRBV30 and TRBJ1-2, with D perhaps TRBD1 (6 bases). CDR3 length: 15 residues. Per the germline V gene, CDR1 is GTSNPN and CDR2 is SVGIG (reference sequence). Trimming left V 4 bases short and J 0 bases short, with 15 bases between. The CDR3, as DNA: TGTGCCTGGAAGAACCGGGACAACACTAACTATGGCTACACCTTC. It codes for CAWKNRDNTNYGYTF.

This rearrangement joins TRBV6-5 to TRBJ1-5; 8 nucleotides agree with TRBD1. The germline CDR1 and CDR2 sequences are MNHEY and SVGAGI. This CDR3 contains 14 residues. Unmatched junction bases numbered 8, after V lost 6 bases and J lost 7 bases. The DNA of the CDR3 is TGTGCCAGCAGAGGACAGGGAAGTTGGCAGCCCCAGCATTTT. This sequence encodes CASRGQGSWQPQHF.

The rearrangement uses TRBV28 and TRBJ1-4; D ambiguous. This CDR3 comprises 14 residues. Trimming stripped 5 bases from V and 10 bases from J, with 17 bases between. Germline V gene lookup returns CDR1 MDHEN and CDR2 SYDVKM. This CDR3 reads CASSTPPGIGKLFF. Written as DNA, the CDR3 is TGTGCCAGCAGTACCCCGCCGGGGATCGGAAAACTGTTTTTT.

The chain links TRBV4-2 to TRBJ2-7; possible D gene TRBD2, 5 bases. Between the trimmed V and J ends, which lost 0 bases and 6 bases, there was a span of 15 bases. Germline values: CDR1 LGHNA, CDR2 YNFKEQ. The CDR3 has 15 amino acids. CDR3 protein: CASSQDSGTRGEQYF. The CDR3 DNA follows: TGTGCCAGCAGCCAAGATTCGGGCACTCGGGGCGAGCAGTACTTC.

The chain uses TRBV5-1 and TRBJ2-7, with TRBD2 as a possible D gene (6 bases). This CDR3 is built from 14 residues. Germline CDR1 reads SGHRS; CDR2 reads YFSETQ. The V end was cut by 0 bases, the J end by 2 bases, with 9 bases between. CDR3 region: CASSLGLGAYEQYF. The CDR3 bases are TGCGCCAGCAGCTTGGGACTAGGGGCCTACGAGCAGTACTTC.